Below, 23 T cell receptor beta chains from the same sample are listed, as sequenced in a study of blood T cell repertoires in COVID-19. TCRdb's table, derived via immunoSEQ multiplex PCR, lists solely in-frame clones and lacks some. The sample holds under 250,000 clones; approximately 90% are singletons and the top ten take less than 2%. The sequenced material came from PBMCs or T cells enriched from blood (not recorded which). These TCRs come from a man aged 40-49 years who had recovered from COVID-19.

The chain carries TRBV7-4 and TRBJ1-2; D unresolved. This CDR3 has 13 residues. V lost 3 bases and J 7 bases, leaving 12 bases between the germline ends. Germline V gene data show CDR1 as SGHVT and CDR2 as SQSDAQ. Here the CDR3 DNA reads TGTGCCAGCAGCTTTGGCGGGATTCCTGGCTACACCTTC. It is translated as CASSFGGIPGYTF.

This chain links TRBV6-2 or TRBV6-3 with TRBJ1-5; perhaps TRBD1 as D (6 bases). CDR3 length: 16 residues. V lost 7 bases and J lost 5, with 21 bases in between. Per the germline V gene, CDR1 is MNHEY and CDR2 is SVGEGT. CDR3 in DNA: TGTGCCAGCAACCCGGGGGGGAGGGGGTACGATCAGCCCCAGCATTTT. Its translation: CASNPGGRGYDQPQHF.

This sequence joins TRBV27 and TRBJ2-2; D might be TRBD1 (6 bases). There are 16 residues in the CDR3. The V gene's germline CDR1 is MNHEY and CDR2 SMNVEV (reference sequence). Trimming pared 1 base from V and 5 bases from J, leaving 14 bases between. The CDR3 DNA follows: TGTGCCAGCAGTTTATTCCCCGGGACACGAACCGGGGAGCTGTTTTTT. Amino acid sequence: CASSLFPGTRTGELFF.

The rearrangement links TRBV25-1 to TRBJ1-1; D uncertain. Germline V lookup: CDR1 MGHDK, CDR2 SYGVNS. V lost 0 bases and J 4 bases, leaving 9 bases between the germline ends. The CDR3 consists of 14 residues. The CDR3 sequence: CASSEYETTTEAFF. The CDR3 DNA reads as TGTGCCAGCAGTGAATACGAGACAACCACTGAAGCTTTCTTT.

The V gene is TRBV21-1, the J gene TRBJ1-2; TRBD1, as called in the table, went unchecked against the DNA. TRBV21-1 is described as a pseudogene. The CDR3 is made up of 15 amino acids. The chain's CDR3 is CASSFNRDTAAGYTF. The CDR3 DNA is TGTGCCAGCAGCTTTAATAGGGACACCGCCGCGGGCTACACCTTC.

This clone was counted a single time. The V call is TRBV13, the J call TRBJ2-7; D perhaps matches TRBD1 (6 bases). Germline V gene data show CDR1 as PRHDT and CDR2 as FYEKMQ (reference sequence). This CDR3 is built from 14 residues. The V gene lost 5 bases and the J gene lost 1 base, with 12 bases spanning the gap. This chain's CDR3 is CASSRTASSYEQYF. The CDR3 nucleotides are TGTGCCAGCAGCAGGACAGCCTCATCCTACGAGCAGTACTTC.

This rearrangement joins TRBV4-1 to TRBJ1-5; a possible D gene is TRBD1 (5 bases). There are 14 residues in the CDR3. The ends were cut back, 0 bases at V and 7 bases at J, with 10 bases in the middle. Germline V gene data show CDR1 as MGHRA and CDR2 as YSYEKL. CDR3 in amino acids: CASSQEGASQPQHF. The DNA for the CDR3 is TGCGCCAGCAGCCAAGAAGGGGCCAGCCAGCCCCAGCATTTT.

The chain links TRBV27 to TRBJ2-2; maybe TRBD1 (6 bases). Looked up from germline, CDR1 is MNHEY and CDR2 is SMNVEV (reference sequence). The CDR3 covers 15 residues. Trimming pared 4 bases from V and 2 bases from J, leaving 11 bases between. The CDR3 region has the DNA TGTGCCAGCAGTTCTGGACAGATTAACACCGGGGAGCTGTTTTTT. Translating gives CASSSGQINTGELFF.

V gene TRBV2 combines with J gene TRBJ2-2; D is perhaps TRBD2 (6 bases). V was clipped by 1 base and J by 3 bases, with 9 bases between them. The germline CDR1 and CDR2 sequences are SNHLY and FYNNEI. This CDR3 spans 15 amino acids. In nucleotides, the CDR3 is TGTGCCAGCAGTGAAGGGGCGGGGCACACCGGGGAGCTGTTTTTT. Translated: CASSEGAGHTGELFF.

J is TRBJ1-5 and V is TRBV28, with 9 bases that match TRBD1. V was clipped by 5 bases and J by 8 bases; unmatched bases: 4. Germline CDR1 is MDHEN and CDR2 is SYDVKM. The CDR3 sequence is 13 residues long. The CDR3 sequence: CASSQQGAKPQHF. The CDR3 region has the DNA TGTGCCAGCAGTCAACAGGGGGCCAAGCCCCAGCATTTT. Full variable domain (rest looked up from reference TRBV28 and TRBJ1-5): DVKVTQSSRYLVKRTGEKVFLECVQDMDHENMFWYRQDPGLGLRLIYFSYDVKMKEKGDIPEGYSVSREKKERFSLILESASTNQTSMYLCASSQQGAKPQHFGDGTRLSIL.

The chain carries TRBV6-1 and TRBJ2-3, with a weak D call TRBD1 (5 bases). Per the germline V gene, CDR1 is MNHNS and CDR2 is SASEGT. This CDR3 contains 16 residues. Deletions cut 1 base from V and 2 bases from J, with 13 bases between. The CDR3 spells CASSEGDRVITDTQYF. In DNA, the CDR3 is TGTGCCAGCAGTGAAGGTGACAGAGTGATCACAGATACGCAGTATTTT.

This chain joins TRBV19 and TRBJ1-2, with 9 bases matching TRBD1. From germline, CDR1 is LNHDA and CDR2 SQIVND (reference sequence). This CDR3 is built from 17 residues. The trim removed 1 base at V and 6 bases at J, leaving 12 bases unmatched. The chain's CDR3 is CASSIAAGQGRYHGYTF. CDR3 sequence (DNA): TGTGCCAGTAGTATAGCCGCGGGACAGGGCAGATATCATGGCTACACCTTC.

The chain links TRBV5-1 to TRBJ2-7; 8 positions match TRBD2. This CDR3 is 14 amino acids long. With 3 bases clipped from V and 7 bases from J, the junction kept 9 bases outside the gene matches. The germline gives CDR1 SGHRS, CDR2 YFSETQ. The CDR3 sequence is CASSYGRAFREQYF. CDR3 DNA: TGCGCCAGCAGCTACGGGAGGGCCTTCCGGGAGCAGTACTTC.

This clone was observed a few times. The gene calls are TRBV2 and TRBJ1-1; D is undetermined. Germline V CDR1 and CDR2: SNHLY, FYNNEI. The V gene lost 5 bases and the J gene lost 1 base, with 11 bases spanning the gap. This CDR3 contains 14 residues. The CDR3 region is CASSSDLGNTEAFF. For the CDR3, the DNA is TGTGCCAGCAGTAGCGACTTGGGGAACACTGAAGCTTTCTTT. The complete variable domain, with remaining parts taken from reference TRBV2 and TRBJ1-1, reads EPEVTQTPSHQVTQMGQEVILRCVPISNHLYFYWYRQILGQKVEFLVSFYNNEISEKSEIFDDQFSVERPDGSNFTLKIRSTKLEDSAMYFCASSSDLGNTEAFFGQGTRLTVV.

This clone appeared a single time. The V gene is TRBV4-3, the J gene TRBJ1-5, with a possible D match to TRBD1 (6 bases). In germline, CDR1 is LGHNA, CDR2 YSLEER. Deletions cut 0 bases from V and 6 bases from J, with 12 bases between. The CDR3 is 15 residues long. The CDR3 bases are TGCGCCAGCAGCCAAGATTCCAGGGGTCCTCAGCCCCAGCATTTT. Encoded protein: CASSQDSRGPQPQHF.

V usage is TRBV30 and J usage is TRBJ1-2; 7 bases match TRBD1. Trimming cost V 3 bases and J 2 bases; bases outside gene matches: 3. Looked up from germline, CDR1 is GTSNPN and CDR2 is SVGIG (reference sequence). CDR3 size: 13 residues. The CDR3 sequence is CAWSAQGNYGYTF. CDR3 DNA: TGTGCCTGGAGCGCACAGGGGAACTATGGCTACACCTTC.

This clone was seen only a few times. The chain recombines TRBV6-2 or TRBV6-3 with TRBJ1-2, with TRBD1 matching 8 bases. CDR1 and CDR2 (germline): MNHEY, SVGEGT. Losses at the gene ends were 0 bases for V and 8 bases for J; bases not matched to a gene: 2. The CDR3 spans 13 residues. The CDR3 DNA reads TGTGCCAGCAGTTACTCGACAGGGGTAGGCTACACCTTC. Encoded protein: CASSYSTGVGYTF.

The rearrangement links TRBV19 to TRBJ2-2; TRBD1 might be the D (6 bases). The germline V gene has CDR1 LNHDA and CDR2 SQIVND (reference sequence). V was shortened by 3 bases and J by 4 bases, with 9 bases between the two germline ends. This CDR3 region has 14 residues. CDR3 DNA sequence: TGTGCCAGTAGTATGGGGGCCGGCACCGGGGAGCTGTTTTTT. It is translated as CASSMGAGTGELFF.

J is TRBJ2-1 and V is TRBV6-4, with TRBD2 as a possible D gene (5 bases). Looked up from germline, CDR1 is MRHNA and CDR2 is SNTAGT. The ends were cut back, 6 bases at V and 3 bases at J, with 12 bases in the middle. The CDR3 is 14 amino acids. CDR3 amino acids: CASRPSADYNEQFF. The CDR3 nucleotides are TGTGCCAGCAGACCCTCAGCGGACTACAATGAGCAGTTCTTC.

This chain uses TRBV27 with TRBJ2-7; possibly TRBD1 for D (5 bases). This CDR3 spans 14 amino acids. Between the trimmed V and J ends, which lost 2 bases and 5 bases, there was a span of 13 bases. In germline, CDR1 is MNHEY, CDR2 SMNVEV (reference sequence). CDR3 DNA: TGTGCCAGCAGTTTAGTAGACAGAAGCGACGAGCAGTACTTC. Encoded protein: CASSLVDRSDEQYF.

The chain combines TRBV18 with TRBJ2-7; D is undetermined. This CDR3 is 11 amino acids long. Per germline, CDR1 KGHSH and CDR2 LQKENI. V was pared by 3 bases and J by 7 bases, with 7 bases between. The CDR3, as DNA: TGTGCCAGCTCACCGAACCTAGAGCAGTACTTC. Translation: CASSPNLEQYF.

The chain links TRBV20-1 to TRBJ2-5; D is undetermined. Germline V gene sequence: CDR1 DFQATT, CDR2 SNEGSKA (reference sequence). V dropped 3 bases and J dropped 0 bases, with 8 bases sitting between them. The CDR3 length is 13 residues. CDR3 coding DNA: TGCAGTGCTAGTTTCCAGTACCAAGAGACCCAGTACTTC. Translation: CSASFQYQETQYF.

The V and J genes are TRBV5-1 and TRBJ2-5; D perhaps matches TRBD2 (5 bases). In germline, CDR1 is SGHRS, CDR2 YFSETQ. The CDR3 has 14 amino acids. V lost 0 bases to trimming and J lost 3 bases, with 9 bases between them. CDR3 amino acids: CASSLGWREETQYF. The CDR3, as DNA: TGCGCCAGCAGCTTGGGGTGGCGGGAAGAGACCCAGTACTTC.